These 32 T cell receptor beta chains originate from one sample sequenced in a study of blood T cell repertoires in COVID-19. The repertoire was sequenced with immunoSEQ multiplex PCR; TCRdb's copy has only in-frame clones and lacks some. The sample has about 250,000 clones; more than 70% are singletons. The sequenced sample was peripheral blood. The origin of the receptors is a woman aged 80 or older with COVID-19, enrolled during active disease.

The V and J genes are TRBV25-1 and TRBJ2-3; the match to TRBD2 covers 14 bases. V was pared by 6 bases and J by 6 bases, with 5 bases of the junction left unmatched. CDR3 length: 15 residues. Germline V gene lookup returns CDR1 MGHDK and CDR2 SYGVNS. CDR3 sequence reads: CASRQRLAGGDTQYF. The CDR3, as DNA: TGTGCCAGCAGACAGAGACTAGCGGGGGGGGATACGCAGTATTTT.

This clone was counted a few times. The chain carries TRBV10-3 and TRBJ2-7; D unresolved. Germline values: CDR1 ENHRY, CDR2 SYGVKD. The CDR3 loop spans 12 amino acids. The V end was cut by 11 bases, the J end by 0 bases, with 11 bases between. The CDR3 DNA is TGTGCCGTTTCTCAGAACTCCTACGAGCAGTACGTC. It codes for CAVSQNSYEQYV.

The V call is TRBV3-1 (or the pseudogene TRBV3-2), the J call TRBJ2-1; a possible D gene is TRBD2 (5 bases). Trimming took 2 bases from V and 7 from J, leaving 18 bases between them. The CDR3 contains 16 residues. Germline values: CDR1 LGHDT, CDR2 YNNKEL (reference sequence). CDR3 sequence (DNA): TGTGCCAGCAGCCAAAAATTAACTAGATGGAAGAATGAGCAGTTCTTC. Its translation is CASSQKLTRWKNEQFF.

The chain has TRBV24-1 and TRBJ1-2; TRBD1 matches 8 bases. The CDR3 consists of 15 residues. The germline CDR1 and CDR2 sequences are KGHDR and SFDVKD. With 4 bases clipped from V and 5 bases from J, the junction kept 8 bases outside the gene matches. This CDR3 reads CATSDPRQGAYGYTF. The CDR3 DNA reads as TGTGCCACCAGTGACCCGCGTCAGGGGGCGTATGGCTACACCTTC.

This rearrangement joins TRBV10-3 to TRBJ1-6; D is ambiguous. Germline V CDR1 and CDR2: ENHRY, SYGVKD. V was cut by 0 bases and J by 8 bases, with 11 bases left in between. The CDR3 runs 15 residues. The CDR3 DNA reads as TGTGCCATCAGTGAGTCGGCGGGTTGGGATTCACCCCTCCACTTT. Translated, it gives CAISESAGWDSPLHF.

The V gene is TRBV4-1, the J gene TRBJ2-3; 8 bases line up with TRBD1. Germline V gene sequence: CDR1 MGHRA, CDR2 YSYEKL. V was clipped by 0 bases and J by 4 bases; unmatched bases: 3. CDR3 length: 15 residues. This CDR3 is CASSQEGQVSDTQYF. Written as DNA, the CDR3 is TGCGCCAGCAGCCAAGAGGGACAGGTCTCAGATACGCAGTATTTT.

This clone was seen a single time. This chain uses TRBV29-1 with TRBJ1-1, with TRBD1 as a possible D gene (5 bases). CDR1 is SQVTM, CDR2 ANQGSEA, per germline. Trimming left V 7 bases short and J 3 bases short, with 18 bases between. The CDR3 is made up of 14 amino acids. The CDR3, as DNA: TGCAGCGCGATACGGTGGGGGGACGACACTGAAGCTTTCTTT. Its translation is CSAIRWGDDTEAFF.

This rearrangement joins TRBV7-9 to TRBJ1-3; D call uncertain. Trimming left V 1 base short and J 0 bases short, with 7 bases between. Germline V gives CDR1 SEHNR, CDR2 FQNEAQ (reference sequence). The CDR3 is 15 residues long. The CDR3 bases are TGTGCCAGCAGCTTAGTCAGTGCCTCTGGAAACACCATATATTTT. It yields the protein CASSLVSASGNTIYF.

This chain connects TRBV5-1 to TRBJ1-6; 11 bases fit TRBD1. CDR3 size: 14 residues. Unmatched junction bases numbered 3, after V lost 4 bases and J lost 9 bases. The germline gives CDR1 SGHRS, CDR2 YFSETQ. The CDR3 sequence is CASSPGTGGSPLHF. The CDR3, as DNA: TGCGCCAGCAGCCCCGGGACAGGGGGTTCACCCCTCCACTTT. The full variable domain, completed using reference TRBV5-1 and TRBJ1-6, is KAGVTQTPRYLIKTRGQQVTLSCSPISGHRSVSWYQQTPGQGLQFLFEYFSETQRNKGNFPGRFSGRQFSNSRSEMNVSTLELGDSALYLCASSPGTGGSPLHFGNGTRLTVT.

The chain combines TRBV11-2 with TRBJ2-1; 8 bases align to TRBD2. Germline assignment: CDR1 SGHAT and CDR2 FQNNGV. V shed 3 bases, J shed 4 bases, and the junction held 8 bases outside the gene matches. This CDR3 has 16 amino acids. CDR3 sequence reads: CASSLTGAGVYNEQFF. The CDR3, as DNA: TGTGCCAGCAGCTTGACAGGAGCGGGGGTTTACAATGAGCAGTTCTTC. Combining the CDR3 with reference TRBV11-2 and TRBJ2-1 gives the whole variable domain EAGVAQSPRYKIIEKRQSVAFWCNPISGHATLYWYQQILGQGPKLLIQFQNNGVVDDSQLPKDRFSAERLKGVDSTLKIQPAKLEDSAVYLCASSLTGAGVYNEQFFGPGTRLTVL.

V and J are TRBV6-5 and TRBJ2-1, with a tentative D call TRBD1 (6 bases). Looked up from germline, CDR1 is MNHEY and CDR2 is SVGAGI. Trimming took off 10 bases at V and 8 bases at J, with 15 bases between the two ends. The CDR3 sequence is 12 residues long. CDR3 sequence (DNA): TGTGCCACCCTCGTACAGGGACATGAGCAGTTCTTC. It codes for CATLVQGHEQFF.

This rearrangement joins TRBV5-4 to TRBJ1-6; the match to TRBD1 covers 9 bases. V was clipped by 5 bases and J by 10 bases; unmatched bases: 7. The CDR3 totals 14 residues. Looked up from germline, CDR1 is SGHNT and CDR2 is YYREEE (reference sequence). The CDR3, as DNA: TGTGCCAGCAGTCAACAGGGGGCGCGATCACCCCTCCACTTT. As protein: CASSQQGARSPLHF. The complete variable domain, with remaining parts taken from reference TRBV5-4 and TRBJ1-6, reads ETGVTQSPTHLIKTRGQQVTLRCSSQSGHNTVSWYQQALGQGPQFIFQYYREEENGRGNFPPRFSGLQFPNYSSELNVNALELDDSALYLCASSQQGARSPLHFGNGTRLTVT.

The rearrangement joins TRBV5-4 to TRBJ2-1; tentatively, D is TRBD1 (6 bases). The CDR3 runs to 15 residues. Germline CDR1 is SGHNT and CDR2 is YYREEE (reference sequence). The germline V and J ends were trimmed by 1 base and 2 bases, with 10 bases remaining between them. CDR3 sequence reads: CASSLSEGAYNEQFF. The CDR3 DNA is TGTGCCAGCAGCTTGTCCGAGGGGGCCTACAATGAGCAGTTCTTC.

The chain combines TRBV18 with TRBJ1-4; 8 nucleotides align to TRBD1. Germline V lookup: CDR1 KGHSH, CDR2 LQKENI. V was pared by 3 bases and J by 8 bases, with 5 bases of the junction left unmatched. CDR3 length: 14 amino acids. Here the CDR3 reads CASSPGRGQEKLFF. In DNA, the CDR3 is TGTGCCAGCTCACCGGGCAGGGGGCAAGAAAAACTGTTTTTT. The entire variable domain, with the rest obtained from reference TRBV18 and TRBJ1-4, is as follows: NAGVMQNPRHLVRRRGQEARLRCSPMKGHSHVYWYRQLPEEGLKFMVYLQKENIIDESGMPKERFSAEFPKEGPSILRIQQVVRGDSAAYFCASSPGRGQEKLFFGSGTQLSVL.

This rearrangement joins TRBV15 to TRBJ1-2; D ambiguous. The CDR3 length is 13 residues. With 0 bases removed from V and 8 bases from J, the gap between germline ends came to 10 bases. The germline V gene has CDR1 LNHNV and CDR2 YYDKDF (reference sequence). The CDR3 loop is CATSRDTRIGYTF. DNA of the CDR3: TGTGCCACCAGCAGAGATACGAGGATAGGCTACACCTTC.

The chain uses TRBV5-1 and TRBJ2-5; 9 bases map to TRBD1. CDR1 SGHRS and CDR2 YFSETQ come from the germline V gene. J gave up 5 bases and V 3 bases, and 5 bases lay outside the gene matches. The CDR3 consists of 14 residues. The CDR3 DNA follows: TGCGCCAGCAGCTACATCGGACAGGGGGAGACCCAGTACTTC. Protein sequence: CASSYIGQGETQYF.

This clone was found a few times. This chain joins TRBV13 and TRBJ1-1; 8 positions agree with TRBD1. Germline V gene sequence: CDR1 PRHDT, CDR2 FYEKMQ (reference sequence). The V and J ends lost 2 bases and 4 bases, in that order; junction bases with no gene match: 9. This CDR3 is built from 16 residues. CDR3 in DNA: TGTGCCAGCAGCTTAAGATTCCAGGGGGCTGGCACTGAAGCTTTCTTT. Protein sequence: CASSLRFQGAGTEAFF.

V usage is TRBV5-6 and J usage is TRBJ2-1, with 10 bases fitting TRBD2. V lost 5 bases and J lost 4; bases outside the gene matches: 6. The germline CDR1 and CDR2 sequences are SGHDT and YYEEEE. CDR3 length equals 15 residues. The CDR3 protein is CASSRTSGGYNEQFF. Here the CDR3 DNA reads TGTGCCAGCAGTCGGACTAGCGGAGGTTACAATGAGCAGTTCTTC.

The genes are TRBV18 and TRBJ1-1, with 7 bases matching TRBD1. The CDR3 length is 14 residues. Germline-derived CDR1 and CDR2 are KGHSH and LQKENI. Trimming at V came to 4 bases and at J to 1 base, leaving 3 bases not matched to a gene. The DNA of the CDR3 is TGTGCCAGCTCACGGGACAGCAAGAACACTGAAGCTTTCTTT. It translates to CASSRDSKNTEAFF.

The chain is built from TRBV10-3 and TRBJ1-5; a possible D gene is TRBD1 (5 bases). The CDR3 has 15 amino acids. The germline V and J ends were trimmed by 3 bases and 1 base, with 10 bases remaining between them. Germline V gene lookup returns CDR1 ENHRY and CDR2 SYGVKD. This CDR3 reads CAISEGQGSNQPQHF. The CDR3, as DNA: TGTGCCATCAGTGAAGGGCAGGGAAGCAATCAGCCCCAGCATTTT.

This clone was seen a single time. The genes are TRBV3-1 (or the pseudogene TRBV3-2) and TRBJ1-1; D may be TRBD1 (6 bases). Germline loops: CDR1 LGHDT, CDR2 YNNKEL (reference sequence). V lost 1 base, J lost 7 bases, and 13 bases lay in between. This CDR3 contains 14 residues. For the CDR3, the DNA is TGTGCCAGCAGCCAAGCCGGGGGGCAGGGTGAAGCTTTCTTT. It encodes CASSQAGGQGEAFF.

The genes are TRBV28 and TRBJ1-2; D call uncertain. CDR1 and CDR2 (germline): MDHEN, SYDVKM. V lost 2 bases to trimming and J lost 8 bases, with 9 bases between them. The CDR3 covers 12 residues. CDR3 in amino acids: CASSLARGGYTF. CDR3 in DNA: TGTGCCAGCAGTTTAGCCAGAGGCGGCTACACCTTC.

CDR3 residues: CASSRQPSGGTPSTDTQYF. The CDR3 coding sequence is TGCGCCAGCAGCCGCCAACCTAGCGGGGGGACTCCTAGCACAGATACGCAGTATTTT. J is TRBJ2-3 and V is TRBV4-1, with 11 bases identical to TRBD2. Germline values: CDR1 MGHRA, CDR2 YSYEKL. Germline trimming cut 4 bases from V and 0 bases from J; bases unmatched to any gene: 12. This CDR3 region has 19 residues.

The genes are TRBV27 and TRBJ1-4; 8 positions agree with TRBD1. There are 16 residues in the CDR3. The germline gives CDR1 MNHEY, CDR2 SMNVEV (reference sequence). The junction had 11 bases not matched to a gene; V was cut back by 4 bases and J by 7 bases. CDR3 sequence reads: CASSWGLRGRSEKLFF. The CDR3 DNA sequence: TGTGCCAGCAGTTGGGGCCTCAGGGGGCGCAGTGAAAAACTGTTTTTT.

This chain connects TRBV5-1 to TRBJ2-3; 14 bases are a match to TRBD2. The junction had 7 bases not matched to a gene; V was cut back by 4 bases and J by 3 bases. Germline assignment: CDR1 SGHRS and CDR2 YFSETQ. The CDR3 length is 17 residues. As DNA, the CDR3 is TGCGCCAGCAGCCAGGGACTAGCGGGGGCCGGGACAGATACGCAGTATTTT. The encoded protein is CASSQGLAGAGTDTQYF.

The J gene is TRBJ1-1, the V gene TRBV4-3; the D is unclear. Germline assignment: CDR1 LGHNA and CDR2 YSLEER. Trimming removed 4 bases from V and 6 bases from J, with 15 bases in between. The CDR3 contains 14 residues. The CDR3 DNA reads as TGCGCCAGCAGCCTTATCGTAGGCGGGGCTGAAGCTTTCTTT. It is translated as CASSLIVGGAEAFF.

The V and J genes are TRBV14 and TRBJ1-4; the match to TRBD1 covers 7 bases. This CDR3 has 15 residues. CDR1 and CDR2 (germline): SGHDN, FVKESK. V lost 4 bases to trimming and J lost 4 bases; unmatched junction nucleotides: 6. CDR3 region: CASSRGTVFNEKLFF. CDR3 in DNA: TGTGCCAGCAGCCGGGGGACAGTCTTTAATGAAAAACTGTTTTTT.

This chain links TRBV18 with TRBJ2-5; 10 bases fit TRBD2. CDR3 length: 14 residues. Germline values: CDR1 KGHSH, CDR2 LQKENI. Trimming at V came to 1 base and at J to 5 bases, leaving 1 base not matched to a gene. CDR3 bases: TGTGCCAGCTCACCACTAGCGGGGGGTGAGACCCAGTACTTC. This encodes CASSPLAGGETQYF.

The J gene is TRBJ1-5, the V gene TRBV7-2, with D tentatively TRBD1 (5 bases). Trimming took off 4 bases at V and 1 base at J, with 11 bases between the two ends. Germline loops: CDR1 SGHTA, CDR2 FQGNSA. This CDR3 has 15 amino acids. The CDR3 nucleotides are TGTGCCAGCAGCTCCGACCGACAGAGCAATCAGCCCCAGCATTTT. This gives the protein CASSSDRQSNQPQHF.

This clone was recorded a few times. This sequence joins TRBV5-4 and TRBJ1-6, with 7 bases identical to TRBD1. The CDR3 sequence is 15 residues long. CDR1 and CDR2 from the germline V gene are SGHNT and YYREEE (reference sequence). Germline trimming cut 2 bases from V and 6 bases from J; bases unmatched to any gene: 5. Written as DNA, the CDR3 is TGTGCCAGCAGCTTCGTGGGACAGCGTAATTCACCCCTCCACTTT. Amino acids: CASSFVGQRNSPLHF.

As regards this clone: The germline gene is not matched at one end of the junction; a read error may be the cause. This rearrangement joins TRBV6-5 to TRBJ2-6; D unclear. Germline-derived CDR1 and CDR2 are MNHEY and SVGAGI. This CDR3 region has 13 residues. CDR3 region: CASRYSGANVLTF. The CDR3 DNA is TGTGCCAGCAGATACTCTGGGGCCAACGTCCTGACTTTC.

The chain combines TRBV18 with TRBJ1-1; D gene ambiguous. The germline V and J ends were trimmed by 2 bases and 4 bases, with 8 bases remaining between them. Per the germline V gene, CDR1 is KGHSH and CDR2 is LQKENI. This CDR3 has 13 residues. The CDR3 DNA reads as TGTGCCAGCTCACCAACGGGTATCACTGAAGCTTTCTTT. Residues: CASSPTGITEAFF.